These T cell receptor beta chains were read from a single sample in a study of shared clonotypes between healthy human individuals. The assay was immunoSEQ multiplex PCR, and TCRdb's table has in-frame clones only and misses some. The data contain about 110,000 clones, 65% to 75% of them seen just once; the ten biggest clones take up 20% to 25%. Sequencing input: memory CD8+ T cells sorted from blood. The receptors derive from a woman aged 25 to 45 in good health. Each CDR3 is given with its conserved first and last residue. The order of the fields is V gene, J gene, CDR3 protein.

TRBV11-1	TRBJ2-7	CASSLVPWTGAYEQYF
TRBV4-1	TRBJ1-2	CASSPGQSVLGYTF
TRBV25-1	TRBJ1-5	CASSESGSGNQPQHF
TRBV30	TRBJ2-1	CAWSLLAGGQNEQFF
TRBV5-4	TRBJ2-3	CASSPRGRRLSTDTQYF
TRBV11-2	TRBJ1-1	CASSLAATNTEAFF
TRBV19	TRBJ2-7	CASRRTGVPYEQYF
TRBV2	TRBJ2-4	CASTLAGSLAKNIQYF
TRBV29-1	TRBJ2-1	CSVGTSGGDYNEQFF
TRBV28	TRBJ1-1	CASSPLGGLDITEAFF
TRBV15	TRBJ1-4	CATSPTGVVEKLFF
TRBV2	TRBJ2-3	CASDLLATRTDTQYF
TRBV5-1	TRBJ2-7	CASSFNRDFYEQYF
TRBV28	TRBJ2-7	CASSANRLAASYEQYF
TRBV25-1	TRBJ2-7	CASSENSGNSYEQYF
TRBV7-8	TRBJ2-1	CASSLALAGEFYNEQFF
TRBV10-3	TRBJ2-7	CAISEEQGSGYEQYF
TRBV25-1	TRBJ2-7	CASSEGRDRAPYEQYF
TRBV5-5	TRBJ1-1	CASSRLAGTEAFF
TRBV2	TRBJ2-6	CASSASVGVTGANVLTF
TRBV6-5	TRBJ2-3	CASRDGTPREDTQYF
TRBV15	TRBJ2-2	CATRAGQNTGELFF